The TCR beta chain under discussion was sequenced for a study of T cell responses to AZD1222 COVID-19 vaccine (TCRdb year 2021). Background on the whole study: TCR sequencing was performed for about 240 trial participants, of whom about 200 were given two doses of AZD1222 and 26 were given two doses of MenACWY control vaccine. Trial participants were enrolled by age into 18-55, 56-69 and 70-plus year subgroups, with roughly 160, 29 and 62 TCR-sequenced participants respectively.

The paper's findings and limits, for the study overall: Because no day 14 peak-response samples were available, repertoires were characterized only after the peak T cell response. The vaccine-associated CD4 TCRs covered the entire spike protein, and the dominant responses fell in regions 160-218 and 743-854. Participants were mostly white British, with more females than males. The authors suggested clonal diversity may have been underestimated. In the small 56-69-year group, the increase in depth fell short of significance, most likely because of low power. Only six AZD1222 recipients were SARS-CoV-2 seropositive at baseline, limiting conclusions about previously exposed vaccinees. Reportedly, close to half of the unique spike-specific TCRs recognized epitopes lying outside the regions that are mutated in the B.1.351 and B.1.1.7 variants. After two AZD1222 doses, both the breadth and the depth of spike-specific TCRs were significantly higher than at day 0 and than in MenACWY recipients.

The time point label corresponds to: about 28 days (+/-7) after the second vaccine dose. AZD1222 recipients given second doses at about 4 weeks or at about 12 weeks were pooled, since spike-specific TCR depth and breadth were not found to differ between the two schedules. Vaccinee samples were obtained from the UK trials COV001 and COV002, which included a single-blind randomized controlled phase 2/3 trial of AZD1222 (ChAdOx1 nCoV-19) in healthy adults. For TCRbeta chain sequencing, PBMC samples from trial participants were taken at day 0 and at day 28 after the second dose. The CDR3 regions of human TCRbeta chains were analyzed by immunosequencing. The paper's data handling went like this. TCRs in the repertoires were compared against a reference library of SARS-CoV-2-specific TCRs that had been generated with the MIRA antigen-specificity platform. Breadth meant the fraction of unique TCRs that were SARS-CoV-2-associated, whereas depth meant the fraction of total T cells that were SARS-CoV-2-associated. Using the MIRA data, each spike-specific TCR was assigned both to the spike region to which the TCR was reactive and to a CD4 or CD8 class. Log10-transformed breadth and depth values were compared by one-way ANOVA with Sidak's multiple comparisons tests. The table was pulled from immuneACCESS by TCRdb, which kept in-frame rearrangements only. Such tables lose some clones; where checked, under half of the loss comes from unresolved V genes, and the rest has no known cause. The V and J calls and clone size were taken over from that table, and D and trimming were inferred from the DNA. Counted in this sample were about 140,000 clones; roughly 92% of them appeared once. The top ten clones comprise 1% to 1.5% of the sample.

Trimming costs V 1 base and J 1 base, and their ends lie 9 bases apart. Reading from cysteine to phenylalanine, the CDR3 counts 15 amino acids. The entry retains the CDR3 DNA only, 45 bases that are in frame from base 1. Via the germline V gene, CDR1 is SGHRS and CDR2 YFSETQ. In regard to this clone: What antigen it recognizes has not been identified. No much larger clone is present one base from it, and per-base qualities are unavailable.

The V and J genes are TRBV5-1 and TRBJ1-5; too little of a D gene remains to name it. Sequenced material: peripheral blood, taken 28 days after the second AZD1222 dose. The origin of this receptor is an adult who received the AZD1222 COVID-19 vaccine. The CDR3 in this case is CASSLTGMSNQPQHF. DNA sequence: TGCGCCAGCAGCTTGACCGGGATGAGCAATCAGCCCCAGCATTTT.